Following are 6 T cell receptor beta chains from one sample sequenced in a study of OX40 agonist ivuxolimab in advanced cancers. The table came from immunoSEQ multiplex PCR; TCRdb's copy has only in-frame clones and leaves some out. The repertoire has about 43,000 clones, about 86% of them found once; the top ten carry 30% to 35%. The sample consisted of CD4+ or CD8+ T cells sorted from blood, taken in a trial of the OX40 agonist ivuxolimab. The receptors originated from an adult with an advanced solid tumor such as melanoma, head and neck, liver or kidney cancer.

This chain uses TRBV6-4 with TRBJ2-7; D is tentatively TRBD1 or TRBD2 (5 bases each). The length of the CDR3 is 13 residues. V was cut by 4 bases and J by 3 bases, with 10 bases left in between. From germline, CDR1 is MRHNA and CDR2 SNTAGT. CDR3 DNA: TGTGCCAGCAGTGCGGGACCTAACTACGAGCAGTACTTC. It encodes CASSAGPNYEQYF.

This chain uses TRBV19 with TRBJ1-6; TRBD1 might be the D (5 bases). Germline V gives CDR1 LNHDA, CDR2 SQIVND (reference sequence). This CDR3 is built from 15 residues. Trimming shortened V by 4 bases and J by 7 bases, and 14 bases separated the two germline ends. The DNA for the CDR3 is TGTGCCAGTAGTACCCAGGGAGGTGGGAATTCACCCCTCCACTTT. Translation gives CASSTQGGGNSPLHF.

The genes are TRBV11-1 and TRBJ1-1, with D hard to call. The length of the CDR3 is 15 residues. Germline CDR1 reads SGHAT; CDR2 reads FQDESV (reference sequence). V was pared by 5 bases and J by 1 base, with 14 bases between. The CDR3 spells CASSPDMGRNTEAFF. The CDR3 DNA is TGTGCCAGCAGCCCAGACATGGGCAGGAACACTGAAGCTTTCTTT.

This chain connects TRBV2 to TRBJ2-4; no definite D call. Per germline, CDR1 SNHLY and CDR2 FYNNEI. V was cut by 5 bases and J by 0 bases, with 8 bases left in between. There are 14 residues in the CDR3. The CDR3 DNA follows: TGTGCCAGCAGTCCCGTTCTAGCCAAAAACATTCAGTACTTC. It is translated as CASSPVLAKNIQYF. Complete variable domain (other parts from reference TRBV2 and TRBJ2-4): EPEVTQTPSHQVTQMGQEVILRCVPISNHLYFYWYRQILGQKVEFLVSFYNNEISEKSEIFDDQFSVERPDGSNFTLKIRSTKLEDSAMYFCASSPVLAKNIQYFGAGTRLSVL.

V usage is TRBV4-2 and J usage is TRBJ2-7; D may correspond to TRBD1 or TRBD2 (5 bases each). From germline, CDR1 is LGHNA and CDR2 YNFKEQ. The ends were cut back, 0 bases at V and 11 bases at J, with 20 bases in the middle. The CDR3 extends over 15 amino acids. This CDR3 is CASSQEDRQGLAEYF. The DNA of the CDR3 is TGTGCCAGCAGCCAAGAGGACCGTCAGGGTCTAGCTGAGTACTTC.

The DNA of the CDR3 is TGTGCCAGCTCACCACCGAGCGGCGGGCCGGGCAATGAGCAGTTCTTC. This gives the protein CASSPPSGGPGNEQFF. The chain recombines TRBV18 with TRBJ2-1; TRBD2 is a possible D gene (5 bases). CDR3 size: 16 residues. The V end was cut by 0 bases, the J end by 6 bases, with 15 bases between. Germline CDR1 is KGHSH and CDR2 is LQKENI. The full variable domain, rest sourced from reference TRBV18 and TRBJ2-1, is NAGVMQNPRHLVRRRGQEARLRCSPMKGHSHVYWYRQLPEEGLKFMVYLQKENIIDESGMPKERFSAEFPKEGPSILRIQQVVRGDSAAYFCASSPPSGGPGNEQFFGPGTRLTVL.